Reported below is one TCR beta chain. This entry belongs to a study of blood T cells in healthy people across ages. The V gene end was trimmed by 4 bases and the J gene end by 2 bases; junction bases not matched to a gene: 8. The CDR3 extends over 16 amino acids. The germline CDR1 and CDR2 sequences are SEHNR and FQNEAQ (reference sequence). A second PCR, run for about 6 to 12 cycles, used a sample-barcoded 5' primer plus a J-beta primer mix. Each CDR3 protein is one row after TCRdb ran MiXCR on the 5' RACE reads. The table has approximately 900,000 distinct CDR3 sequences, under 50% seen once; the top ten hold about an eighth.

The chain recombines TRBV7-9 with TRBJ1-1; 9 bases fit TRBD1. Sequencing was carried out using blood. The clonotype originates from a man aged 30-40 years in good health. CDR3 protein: CASSSTPGQGNTEAFF. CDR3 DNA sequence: TGTGCCAGCAGCTCAACCCCGGGACAGGGTAACACTGAAGCTTTCTTT.